The T cell receptor (beta chain) described here comes from a study of glioma-infiltrating T cells after dendritic cell vaccination. Between the trimmed V and J ends, which lost 0 bases and 5 bases, there was a span of 13 bases. From germline, CDR1 is MNHEY and CDR2 SVGAGI. The length of the CDR3 is 15 residues. The PCR used 60 V beta and 13 J beta primers. Measured with immunoSEQ multiplex PCR; TCRdb has only the in-frame clones, and not every one. Of approximately 50,000 clones listed, around 89% are singletons. In this sample, this clone turned up a few times. Time point here: after dendritic cell vaccination, including at tumor progression/relapse.

The chain has TRBV6-5 and TRBJ1-2; D unclear. Sequenced here: blood, sampled after dendritic cell vaccination. This TCR was recovered from a human donor with glioblastoma. The CDR3 sequence is CASSYSFTVTYGYTF. Here the CDR3 DNA reads TGTGCCAGCAGTTACTCGTTCACTGTGACATATGGCTACACCTTC.